These 28 T cell receptor beta chains originate from one sample sequenced in a study of regulatory T cells in long-lasting Graves disease. The TCR beta library used iRepertoire HTBI primers with Arm-PCR amplification of CDR3. TCRdb itself ran the multiplex PCR reads through MiXCR, one entry per CDR3 protein. The sample holds 400,000 to 500,000 distinct CDR3 sequences, around a fifth seen once. This sample's time point: persistent/refractory GD, antithyroid drugs over 5 years with positive TRAb. The TCR library used RNA extracted from PBMCs. The material was peripheral blood mononuclear cells (PBMCs), obtained when the disease was refractory, from a patient treated with antithyroid drugs. Receptors were obtained from a female donor with Graves disease.

This clonotype was observed a handful of times. This sequence joins TRBV20-1 and TRBJ2-7; 10 bases line up with TRBD1. CDR1 DFQATT and CDR2 SNEGSKA come from the germline V gene (reference sequence). Trimming at V came to 4 bases and at J to 6 bases, leaving 3 bases not matched to a gene. CDR3 length equals 12 residues. CDR3 region: CSATGTGVEQYF. The CDR3 DNA is TGCAGTGCTACAGGGACAGGGGTCGAGCAGTACTTC.

This clonotype was found many times. This chain uses TRBV10-3 with TRBJ1-2; 7 positions match TRBD1. The V gene end was trimmed by 0 bases and the J gene end by 3 bases; junction bases not matched to a gene: 4. The V gene's germline CDR1 is ENHRY and CDR2 SYGVKD. The CDR3 sequence is 15 residues long. The CDR3 DNA reads as TGTGCCATCAGTGAGTCCCAGGGGACAGACTATGGCTACACCTTC. Encoded protein: CAISESQGTDYGYTF.

The rearrangement links TRBV5-1 to TRBJ2-3; D perhaps matches TRBD2 (6 bases). The CDR3 totals 14 residues. Germline V gene sequence: CDR1 SGHRS, CDR2 YFSETQ. Trimming cost V 0 bases and J 2 bases, with 7 bases left between them. In DNA, the CDR3 is TGCGCCAGCAGCTTGGGGACTAACACAGATACGCAGTATTTT. It codes for CASSLGTNTDTQYF.

This chain connects TRBV15 to TRBJ2-4, with a weak D call TRBD1 (5 bases). CDR1 and CDR2 (germline): LNHNV, YYDKDF (reference sequence). With 0 bases removed from V and 3 bases from J, the gap between germline ends came to 18 bases. The CDR3 runs 18 residues. CDR3 sequence (DNA): TGTGCCACCAGCAGAGAAGGGGCACAGAGCTGGGTCAAAAACATTCAGTACTTC. Amino acid sequence: CATSREGAQSWVKNIQYF. The full variable domain, its missing parts supplied by reference TRBV15 and TRBJ2-4, is DAMVIQNPRYQVTQFGKPVTLSCSQTLNHNVMYWYQQKSSQAPKLLFHYYDKDFNNEADTPDNFQSRRPNTSFCFLDIRSPGLGDTAMYLCATSREGAQSWVKNIQYFGAGTRLSVL.

As to this clonotype: Possible read error: a much larger clone is one base away. J is TRBJ1-5 and V is TRBV6-9; no firm D call. This CDR3 has 16 residues. Looked up from germline, CDR1 is MNHGY and CDR2 is SVAAGI. Here the CDR3 DNA reads TGTGCCGGCAGTTACTGGGCGGGAATAGGCAATCAGCCCCAGCATTTT. Translated, it gives CAGSYWAGIGNQPQHF.

J is TRBJ2-7 and V is TRBV13; 9 bases line up with TRBD2. The V segment lost 2 bases and the J segment 3 bases; nucleotides outside the gene matches: 8. Germline CDR1 PRHDT, CDR2 FYEKMQ (reference sequence). CDR3 length: 16 residues. The CDR3 DNA is TGTGCCAGCAGCTTAACGCGGGGGGGAGGGTACTACGAGCAGTACTTC. Translating it yields CASSLTRGGGYYEQYF.

The gene calls are TRBV19 and TRBJ2-7; no firm D call. The CDR3 is made up of 13 amino acids. Germline lookup yields CDR1 LNHDA and CDR2 SQIVND (reference sequence). V lost 4 bases and J lost 3, with 10 bases in between. The CDR3 sequence is CASSSLGNYEQYF. In nucleotides, the CDR3 is TGTGCCAGTAGTAGTCTGGGGAACTACGAGCAGTACTTC. Full variable domain (missing parts from reference TRBV19 and TRBJ2-7): DGGITQSPKYLFRKEGQNVTLSCEQNLNHDAMYWYRQDPGQGLRLIYYSQIVNDFQKGDIAEGYSVSREKKESFPLTVTSAQKNPTAFYLCASSSLGNYEQYFGPGTRLTVT.

This clonotype came up many times. J is TRBJ2-5 and V is TRBV28, with D possibly being TRBD2 (5 bases). Germline CDR1 MDHEN, CDR2 SYDVKM. The CDR3 totals 16 residues. V was shortened by 6 bases and J by 5 bases, with 22 bases between the two germline ends. DNA of the CDR3: TGTGCCAGCAGGCGGAAAGGACTCAGTAAGGTGGAGACCCAGTACTTC. Amino acids: CASRRKGLSKVETQYF.

The chain joins TRBV20-1 to TRBJ2-7; D not resolved. This CDR3 region has 12 residues. Trimming took off 1 base at V and 5 bases at J, with 9 bases between the two ends. Germline V gene data show CDR1 as DFQATT and CDR2 as SNEGSKA (reference sequence). CDR3: CSARVSSDEQYF. DNA for the CDR3: TGCAGTGCTAGAGTTTCCAGCGACGAGCAGTACTTC.

V is TRBV5-1 and J is TRBJ1-4, with D tentatively TRBD1 (5 bases). CDR3 length equals 15 residues. V lost 4 bases to trimming and J lost 0 bases, with 10 bases between them. The germline V gene encodes CDR1 SGHRS and CDR2 YFSETQ. For the CDR3, the DNA is TGCGCCAGCAGCGCCGGGACCACAACTAATGAAAAACTGTTTTTT. It yields the protein CASSAGTTTNEKLFF.

This clonotype appeared many times. The chain uses TRBV28 and TRBJ2-7; D perhaps matches TRBD1 (5 bases). The CDR3 is made up of 17 amino acids. V dropped 3 bases and J dropped 0 bases, with 18 bases sitting between them. Germline-derived CDR1 and CDR2 are MDHEN and SYDVKM. The CDR3 coding sequence is TGTGCCAGCAGTTTTAGGCGAACAGGCCTGAACTCCTACGAGCAGTACTTC. Protein: CASSFRRTGLNSYEQYF.

CDR3 amino acids: CASSLVRASTGELFF. The CDR3 nucleotides are TGCGCCAGCAGCTTGGTCAGGGCGAGCACCGGGGAGCTGTTTTTT. The chain employs TRBV5-1 and TRBJ2-2; D possibly corresponds to TRBD1 (5 bases). The germline CDR1 and CDR2 sequences are SGHRS and YFSETQ. This CDR3 spans 15 amino acids. The V end was cut by 0 bases, the J end by 4 bases, with 10 bases between.

The chain employs TRBV27 and TRBJ2-2, with D tentatively TRBD1 (6 bases). The V gene lost 6 bases and the J gene lost 1 base, with 12 bases spanning the gap. The germline V gene encodes CDR1 MNHEY and CDR2 SMNVEV (reference sequence). The CDR3 has 15 residues. The CDR3 DNA follows: TGTGCCAGCAGAAAACGGGACAAGAACACCGGGGAGCTGTTTTTT. Translating it yields CASRKRDKNTGELFF.

V gene TRBV9 combines with J gene TRBJ2-7, with a possible D match to TRBD1 (5 bases). V lost 0 bases, J lost 3 bases, and 19 bases lay in between. Germline V gives CDR1 SGDLS, CDR2 YYNGEE. This CDR3 is built from 17 residues. As DNA, the CDR3 is TGTGCCAGCAGCGTAGTTAAGGGGATTCAAAGGGTCTACGAGCAGTACTTC. Translating it yields CASSVVKGIQRVYEQYF.

This clonotype was recorded at least ten times. The V gene is TRBV11-2, the J gene TRBJ2-7, with unresolved D. The length of the CDR3 is 14 residues. The V end was cut by 1 base, the J end by 6 bases, with 13 bases between. Germline V gives CDR1 SGHAT, CDR2 FQNNGV. The CDR3 protein is CASSLVGYNGEQYF. For the CDR3, the DNA is TGTGCCAGCAGCTTAGTGGGTTACAACGGCGAGCAGTACTTC.

This clonotype appeared a single time. This chain connects TRBV18 to TRBJ2-5; D unclear. Germline V gene sequence: CDR1 KGHSH, CDR2 LQKENI. The CDR3 contains 14 residues. Trimming pared 0 bases from V and 1 base from J, leaving 6 bases between. CDR3 sequence: CASSPPHSQETQYF. The CDR3 DNA is TGTGCCAGCTCACCACCTCACAGCCAAGAGACCCAGTACTTC.

Remarks on this clonotype: Since a much larger clone is just one base distant, this may be a read error. This chain links TRBV27 with TRBJ2-7; 9 bases are shared with TRBD1. This CDR3 has 13 residues. J lost 0 bases, V lost 7 bases, and 1 base had no gene match. Per the germline V gene, CDR1 is MNHEY and CDR2 is SMNVEV (reference sequence). CDR3 coding DNA: TGTGCCAGCATGGGACAGGGCTCCTACGAGCAGTACTTC. Amino acid sequence: CASMGQGSYEQYF.

Ten or more counts support this clonotype. The DNA of the CDR3 is TGTGCCAGCAGTCCCACCGGGACCCCCTACGAGCAGTACTTC. This encodes CASSPTGTPYEQYF. This chain uses TRBV6-1 with TRBJ2-7; D may match TRBD1 or TRBD2 (5 bases each). Per germline, CDR1 MNHNS and CDR2 SASEGT. The CDR3 contains 14 residues. The germline V and J ends were trimmed by 5 bases and 2 bases, with 13 bases remaining between them.

In this sample, this clonotype turned up many times. V usage is TRBV12-3 or TRBV12-4 and J usage is TRBJ1-2; D remains ambiguous. CDR3 length: 14 amino acids. V shed 3 bases and J shed 2 bases, with 10 bases lying between them. CDR3 in amino acids: CASSLLQTNYGYTF. The CDR3 DNA sequence: TGTGCCAGCAGTTTGTTACAGACAAACTATGGCTACACCTTC.

This clonotype was seen repeatedly, ten times or more. The V gene is TRBV7-2, the J gene TRBJ2-7; 13 bases map to TRBD2. Germline V gene data show CDR1 as SGHTA and CDR2 as FQGNSA. V trimming: 5 bases; J trimming: 3 bases; junction bases outside the gene matches: 7. The CDR3 sequence is 16 residues long. The CDR3 protein is CASSVSRTSGSYEQYF. CDR3 coding DNA: TGTGCCAGCAGCGTCTCCCGGACTAGCGGGAGCTACGAGCAGTACTTC. The whole variable domain, filled in from reference TRBV7-2 and TRBJ2-7, reads GAGVSQSPSNKVTEKGKDVELRCDPISGHTALYWYRQSLGQGLEFLIYFQGNSAPDKSGLPSDRFSAERTGGSVSTLTIQRTQQEDSAVYLCASSVSRTSGSYEQYFGPGTRLTVT.

This clonotype was found a few times. This chain joins TRBV4-1 and TRBJ2-7, with D maybe TRBD2 (5 bases). Germline V CDR1 and CDR2: MGHRA, YSYEKL. The ends were cut back, 0 bases at V and 2 bases at J, with 11 bases in the middle. This CDR3 spans 15 amino acids. This CDR3 is CASSQERARAYEQYF. CDR3 DNA sequence: TGCGCCAGCAGCCAAGAGAGGGCCCGGGCCTACGAGCAGTACTTC.

This clonotype has a count of ten or more. This rearrangement joins TRBV6-2 or TRBV6-3 to TRBJ2-7; a possible D gene is TRBD1 (6 bases). The CDR3 runs 16 residues. Per germline, CDR1 MNHEY and CDR2 SVGEGT. V dropped 2 bases and J dropped 3 bases, with 17 bases sitting between them. The CDR3 is CASSYLPDTRGYEQYF. The CDR3 DNA sequence: TGTGCCAGCAGTTACCTACCCGACACCAGGGGCTACGAGCAGTACTTC.

This clonotype was seen a few times. V is TRBV28 and J is TRBJ2-4, with 9 bases fitting TRBD1. Germline CDR1 reads MDHEN; CDR2 reads SYDVKM. The CDR3 loop spans 16 amino acids. The trim removed 6 bases at V and 2 bases at J, leaving 8 bases unmatched. This CDR3 reads CASSTLGQGPKNIQYF. The CDR3 DNA is TGTGCCAGCAGCACTCTCGGACAGGGGCCCAAAAACATTCAGTACTTC.

Concerning this clonotype: This clone may be a read error of a much larger clone one base away. The chain links TRBV27 to TRBJ2-7; 9 nucleotides line up with TRBD1. This CDR3 is built from 18 residues. The germline V gene has CDR1 MNHEY and CDR2 SMNVEV (reference sequence). CDR3: CASSTLAPQGAISHEQYF. The CDR3, as DNA: TGTGCCAGCAGCACCCTAGCTCCACAGGGGGCGATCTCCCACGAGCAGTACTTC.

The rearrangement uses TRBV7-8 and TRBJ1-5; D unclear. The CDR3 has 15 amino acids. Trimming pared 6 bases from V and 6 bases from J, leaving 18 bases between. Germline loops: CDR1 SGHVS, CDR2 FQNEAQ. CDR3 region: CASSPPGPWGQPQHF. CDR3 in DNA: TGTGCCAGCAGTCCCCCCGGGCCGTGGGGTCAGCCCCAGCATTTT.

For this clonotype: Relative to the germline gene, one junction end is altered; a read error may explain this. The V call is TRBV6-1, the J call TRBJ2-3; D uncertain. Germline loops: CDR1 MNHNS, CDR2 SASEGT. This CDR3 contains 14 residues. The CDR3 DNA is TGTGCCACCAGTGATCACACCAGCACAGATACGCAGTATTTT. Its translation: CATSDHTSTDTQYF.

This clonotype has only a few counts. The chain combines TRBV9 with TRBJ2-7; 11 nucleotides match TRBD2. Germline V gene lookup returns CDR1 SGDLS and CDR2 YYNGEE. With 0 bases clipped from V and 2 bases from J, the junction kept 1 base outside the gene matches. The CDR3 consists of 15 residues. As DNA, the CDR3 is TGTGCCAGCAGCGTAGGACTAGCGGGACCCTACGAGCAGTACTTC. Encoded protein: CASSVGLAGPYEQYF.

Regarding this clonotype: This sequence may be a read error, since a much larger clone differs from it by one base. The chain couples TRBV27 to TRBJ2-2; D call uncertain. The ends were cut back, 5 bases at V and 3 bases at J, with 7 bases in the middle. The CDR3 has 13 residues. Germline CDR1 reads MNHEY; CDR2 reads SMNVEV (reference sequence). The chain's CDR3 is CASSGLDTGELFF. The CDR3 coding sequence is TGTGCCAGCAGTGGTTTGGACACCGGGGAGCTGTTTTTT.